A single sample gave rise to the 10 T cell receptor beta chains below, sequenced in a study of human T cells and chemical hapten exposure. TCRdb re-analysed the 5' RACE reads in MiXCR, keeping a single row per CDR3 protein. The data contain about 140,000 distinct CDR3 sequences, about 4% of them seen just once; the ten biggest clones take up over 1.3%. Total RNA was isolated from whole blood that had not been fractionated. These receptors were taken from a female donor in good health.

The chain employs TRBV11-1 and TRBJ1-1; 7 nucleotides match TRBD1. The CDR3 extends over 16 amino acids. After removal of 3 bases from V and 0 bases from J, the junction contained 7 bases not matched to a gene. Per the germline V gene, CDR1 is SGHAT and CDR2 is FQDESV (reference sequence). CDR3 in DNA: TGTGCCAGCAGCTTTCCGGGACAGCCCTTGAACACTGAAGCTTTCTTT. This codes for CASSFPGQPLNTEAFF.

This clonotype was observed at least ten times. The chain recombines TRBV12-5 with TRBJ2-1; 7 bases line up with TRBD2. V shed 4 bases, J shed 3 bases, and the junction held 9 bases outside the gene matches. Germline values: CDR1 LGHNT, CDR2 FRNRAP. CDR3 length equals 16 residues. The CDR3 loop reads CASGSPGGLIYNEQFF. The DNA for the CDR3 is TGTGCTAGTGGTTCGCCCGGGGGGTTGATCTACAATGAGCAGTTCTTC.

This clonotype was recorded at least ten times. The chain joins TRBV9 to TRBJ2-5; 7 positions match TRBD1. V shed 4 bases, J shed 2 bases, and the junction held 11 bases outside the gene matches. The CDR3 has 16 residues. Germline loops: CDR1 SGDLS, CDR2 YYNGEE. The CDR3 bases are TGTGCCAGCAGCCCTCGACAGGGCACCTTTCAAGAGACCCAGTACTTC. This gives the protein CASSPRQGTFQETQYF.

Ten or more counts support this clonotype. The rearrangement joins TRBV10-3 to TRBJ2-5, with 8 positions matching TRBD2. J was trimmed by 4 bases and V by 11 bases; bases with no gene match: 12. Germline V gene lookup returns CDR1 ENHRY and CDR2 SYGVKD. The CDR3 is 14 residues long. CDR3: CAVGRGDPRETQYF. CDR3 bases: TGTGCCGTGGGGCGGGGGGACCCCCGAGAGACCCAGTACTTC.

This clonotype was seen repeatedly, ten times or more. The gene calls are TRBV20-1 and TRBJ2-3; 11 nucleotides align to TRBD2. Unmatched junction bases numbered 5, after V lost 5 bases and J lost 1 base. From germline, CDR1 is DFQATT and CDR2 SNEGSKA (reference sequence). This CDR3 has 15 amino acids. The CDR3 nucleotides are TGCAGTGCTTCAAATAGCGGGGGGGGCACAGATACGCAGTATTTT. As protein: CSASNSGGGTDTQYF.

This clonotype was detected ten times or more. An end of the junction differs from the germline gene, which may be a read error. Written as DNA, the CDR3 is TGTGCCAGCAGATTGGAACCGGGGGGGGACACAGATACGCAGTATTTT. As protein: CASRLEPGGDTDTQYF. This rearrangement joins TRBV5-4 to TRBJ2-3, with 8 bases aligning to TRBD2. The CDR3 covers 16 residues. Looked up from germline, CDR1 is SGHNT and CDR2 is YYREEE (reference sequence).

At least ten counts were recorded for this clonotype. The chain links TRBV29-1 to TRBJ2-7, with 8 nucleotides matching TRBD1. The CDR3 length is 14 residues. CDR1 is SQVTM and CDR2 is ANQGSEA in the germline V gene. J lost 3 bases, V lost 4 bases, and 8 bases had no gene match. CDR3 nucleotide sequence: TGCAGCGTTGTGCCCTGGACAGGGCTCTACGAGCAGTACTTC. Translating gives CSVVPWTGLYEQYF.

V and J are TRBV20-1 and TRBJ1-4; TRBD1 agrees at 10 bases. Trimming took 2 bases from V and 7 from J; bases not matched to a gene: 4. The CDR3 is 14 amino acids. Germline V gene lookup returns CDR1 DFQATT and CDR2 SNEGSKA (reference sequence). The CDR3 sequence is CSARPGQGIEKLFF. CDR3 bases: TGCAGTGCTAGACCGGGACAGGGGATTGAAAAACTGTTTTTT.

The sample holds many counts of this clonotype. CDR3 amino acids: CASSLSGTSDEKLFF. CDR3 DNA: TGTGCCAGCAGCTTAAGCGGCACCTCCGATGAAAAACTGTTTTTT. V gene TRBV7-2 combines with J gene TRBJ1-4; no reliable D call. Germline V CDR1 and CDR2: SGHTA, FQGNSA. The CDR3 covers 15 residues. The V and J ends lost 2 bases and 6 bases respectively, with 13 bases between them.

This clonotype was recorded a few times. The chain recombines TRBV12-3 or TRBV12-4 with TRBJ1-2; 9 positions match TRBD1. The CDR3 covers 17 residues. J lost 2 bases, V lost 4 bases, and 11 bases had no gene match. CDR3 nucleotide sequence: TGTGCCAGCAGTTCCCTCCGGCGGGGACAGGGAAACTATGGCTACACCTTC. It is translated as CASSSLRRGQGNYGYTF.